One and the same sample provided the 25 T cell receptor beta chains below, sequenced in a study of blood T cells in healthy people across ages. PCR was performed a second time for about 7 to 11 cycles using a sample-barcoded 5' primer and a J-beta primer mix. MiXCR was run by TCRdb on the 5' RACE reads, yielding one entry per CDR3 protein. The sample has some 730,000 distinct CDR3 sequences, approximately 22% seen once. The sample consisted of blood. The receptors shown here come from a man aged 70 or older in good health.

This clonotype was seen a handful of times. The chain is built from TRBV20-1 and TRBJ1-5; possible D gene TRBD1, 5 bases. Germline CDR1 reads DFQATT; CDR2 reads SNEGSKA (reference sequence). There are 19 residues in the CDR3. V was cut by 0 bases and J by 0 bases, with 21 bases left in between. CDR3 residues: CSARDRVLGGVISNQPQHF. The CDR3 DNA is TGCAGTGCTAGAGATAGGGTTCTCGGGGGGGTAATTAGCAATCAGCCCCAGCATTTT.

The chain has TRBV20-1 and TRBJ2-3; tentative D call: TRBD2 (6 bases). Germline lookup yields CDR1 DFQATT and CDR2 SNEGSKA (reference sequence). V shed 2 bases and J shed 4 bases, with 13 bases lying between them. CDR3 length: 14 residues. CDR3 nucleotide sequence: TGCAGTGCTAGAAAGGGACTCACCCCAGATACGCAGTATTTT. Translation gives CSARKGLTPDTQYF.

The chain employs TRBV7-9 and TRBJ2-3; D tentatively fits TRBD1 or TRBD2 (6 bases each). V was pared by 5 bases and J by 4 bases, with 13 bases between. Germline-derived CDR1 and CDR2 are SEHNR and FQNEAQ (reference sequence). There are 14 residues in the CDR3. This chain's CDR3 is CASSLSGASDTQYF. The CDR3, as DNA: TGTGCCAGCAGCCTGTCGGGGGCCTCAGATACGCAGTATTTT.

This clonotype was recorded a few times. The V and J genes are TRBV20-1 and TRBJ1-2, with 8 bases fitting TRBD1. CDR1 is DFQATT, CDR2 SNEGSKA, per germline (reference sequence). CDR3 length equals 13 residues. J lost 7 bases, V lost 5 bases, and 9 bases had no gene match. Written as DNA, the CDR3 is TGCAGTGCTCGCACCGGACAGGGCATTGGCTACACCTTC. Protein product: CSARTGQGIGYTF.

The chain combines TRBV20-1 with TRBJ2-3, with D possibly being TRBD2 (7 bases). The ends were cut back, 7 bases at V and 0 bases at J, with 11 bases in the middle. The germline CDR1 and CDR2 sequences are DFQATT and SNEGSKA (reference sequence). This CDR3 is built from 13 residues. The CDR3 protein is CSEAGASTDTQYF. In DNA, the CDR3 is TGCAGTGAGGCGGGGGCGAGCACAGATACGCAGTATTTT.

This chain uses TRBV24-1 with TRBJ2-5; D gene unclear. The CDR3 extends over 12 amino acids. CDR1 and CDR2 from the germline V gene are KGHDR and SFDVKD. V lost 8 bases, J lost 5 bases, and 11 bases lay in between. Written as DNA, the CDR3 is TGTGCCACCAACTCCGCGGACGAGACCCAGTACTTC. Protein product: CATNSADETQYF.

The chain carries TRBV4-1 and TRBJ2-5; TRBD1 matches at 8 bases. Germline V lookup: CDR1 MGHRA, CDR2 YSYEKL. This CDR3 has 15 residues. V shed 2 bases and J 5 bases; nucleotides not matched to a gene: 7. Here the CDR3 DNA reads TGCGCCAGCAGCCAAACGGGACAGGATGGGGAGACCCAGTACTTC. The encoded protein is CASSQTGQDGETQYF.

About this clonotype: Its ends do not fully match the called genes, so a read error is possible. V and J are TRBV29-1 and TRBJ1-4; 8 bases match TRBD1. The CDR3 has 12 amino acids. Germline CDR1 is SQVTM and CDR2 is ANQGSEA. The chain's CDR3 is CSTDRVRWKTVF. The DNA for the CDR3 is TGCAGCACGGACAGGGTCCGTTGGAAAACTGTTTTT.

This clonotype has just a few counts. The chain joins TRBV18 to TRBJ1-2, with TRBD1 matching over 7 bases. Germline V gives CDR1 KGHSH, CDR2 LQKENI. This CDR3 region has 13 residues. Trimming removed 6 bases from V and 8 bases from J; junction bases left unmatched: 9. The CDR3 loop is CASSEDRVKGYTF. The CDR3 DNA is TGTGCCAGCTCGGAAGACAGGGTTAAAGGCTACACCTTC.

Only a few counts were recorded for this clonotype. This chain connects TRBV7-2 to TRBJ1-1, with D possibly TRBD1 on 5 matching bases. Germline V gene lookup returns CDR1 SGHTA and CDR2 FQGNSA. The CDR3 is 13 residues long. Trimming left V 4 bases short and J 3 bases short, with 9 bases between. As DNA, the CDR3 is TGTGCCAGCAGCTCGGAGGGGTACACTGAAGCTTTCTTT. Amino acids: CASSSEGYTEAFF.

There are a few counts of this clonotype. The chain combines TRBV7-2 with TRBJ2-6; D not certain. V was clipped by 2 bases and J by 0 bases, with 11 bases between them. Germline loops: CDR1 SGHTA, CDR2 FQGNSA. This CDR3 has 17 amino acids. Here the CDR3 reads CASSLTRSLSGANVLTF. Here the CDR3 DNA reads TGTGCCAGCAGCTTAACCCGGTCCCTCTCTGGGGCCAACGTCCTGACTTTC.

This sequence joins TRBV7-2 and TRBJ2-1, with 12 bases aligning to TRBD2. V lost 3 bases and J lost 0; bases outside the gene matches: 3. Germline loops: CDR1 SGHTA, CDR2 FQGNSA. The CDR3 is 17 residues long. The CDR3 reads CASSFPLAGGSYNEQFF. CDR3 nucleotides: TGTGCCAGCAGCTTCCCACTAGCGGGGGGCTCCTACAATGAGCAGTTCTTC.

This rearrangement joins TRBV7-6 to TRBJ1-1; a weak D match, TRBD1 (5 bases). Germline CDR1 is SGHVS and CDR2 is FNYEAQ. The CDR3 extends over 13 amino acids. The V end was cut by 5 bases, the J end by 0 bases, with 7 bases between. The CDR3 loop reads CASSGAMNTEAFF. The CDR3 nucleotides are TGTGCCAGCAGCGGGGCAATGAACACTGAAGCTTTCTTT.

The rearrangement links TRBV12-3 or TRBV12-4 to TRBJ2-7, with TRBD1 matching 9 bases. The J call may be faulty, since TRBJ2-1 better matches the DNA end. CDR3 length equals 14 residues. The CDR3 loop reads CASLDGTGKNEQFF. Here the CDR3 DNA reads TGTGCCAGCTTAGACGGGACAGGGAAAAATGAGCAGTTCTTC.

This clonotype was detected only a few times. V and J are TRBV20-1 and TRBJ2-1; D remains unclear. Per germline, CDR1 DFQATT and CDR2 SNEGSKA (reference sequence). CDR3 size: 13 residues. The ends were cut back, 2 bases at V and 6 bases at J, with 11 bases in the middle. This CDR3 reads CSARSPQANEQFF. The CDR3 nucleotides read TGCAGTGCTAGATCTCCCCAGGCCAATGAGCAGTTCTTC.

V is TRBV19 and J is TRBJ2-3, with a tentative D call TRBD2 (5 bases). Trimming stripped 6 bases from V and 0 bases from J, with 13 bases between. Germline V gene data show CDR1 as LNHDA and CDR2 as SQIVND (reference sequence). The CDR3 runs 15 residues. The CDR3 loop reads CASRSASGSTDTQYF. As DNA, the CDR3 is TGTGCCAGTAGAAGTGCGAGCGGTAGCACAGATACGCAGTATTTT.

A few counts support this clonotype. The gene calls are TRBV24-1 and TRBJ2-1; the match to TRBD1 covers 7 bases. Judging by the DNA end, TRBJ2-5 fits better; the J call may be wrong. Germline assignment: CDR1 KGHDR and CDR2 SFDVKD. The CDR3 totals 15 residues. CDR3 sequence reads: CATSDGAGGRETQYF. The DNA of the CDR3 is TGTGCCACCAGTGATGGCGCAGGGGGTAGGGAGACCCAGTACTTC.

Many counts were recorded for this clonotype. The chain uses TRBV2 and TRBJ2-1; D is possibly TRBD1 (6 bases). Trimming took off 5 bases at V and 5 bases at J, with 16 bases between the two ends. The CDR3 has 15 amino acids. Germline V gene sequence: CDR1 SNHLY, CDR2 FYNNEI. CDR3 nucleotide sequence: TGTGCCAGCAGTTTTCAGGGGATTAATAACAATGAGCAGTTCTTC. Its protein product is CASSFQGINNNEQFF.

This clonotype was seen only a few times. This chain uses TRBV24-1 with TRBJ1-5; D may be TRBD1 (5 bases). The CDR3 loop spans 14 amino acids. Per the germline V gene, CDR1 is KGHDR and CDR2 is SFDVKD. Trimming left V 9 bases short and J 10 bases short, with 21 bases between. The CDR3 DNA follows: TGTGCCACCGTGGTGGCAGGACACTACAGCCCCCAGCATTTT. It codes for CATVVAGHYSPQHF.

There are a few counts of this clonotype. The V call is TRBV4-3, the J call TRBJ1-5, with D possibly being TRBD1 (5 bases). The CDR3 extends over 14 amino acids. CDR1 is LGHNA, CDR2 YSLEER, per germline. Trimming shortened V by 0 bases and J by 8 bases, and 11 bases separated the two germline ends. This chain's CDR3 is CASSQDWGVEPQHF. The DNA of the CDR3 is TGCGCCAGCAGCCAAGATTGGGGGGTTGAGCCCCAGCATTTT.

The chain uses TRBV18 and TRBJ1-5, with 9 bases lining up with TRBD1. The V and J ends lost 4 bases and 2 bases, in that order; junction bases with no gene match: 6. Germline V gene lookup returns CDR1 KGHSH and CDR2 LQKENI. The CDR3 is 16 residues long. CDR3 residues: CASSQTGGSGNQPQHF. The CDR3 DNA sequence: TGTGCCAGCTCACAAACAGGGGGCAGCGGCAATCAGCCCCAGCATTTT. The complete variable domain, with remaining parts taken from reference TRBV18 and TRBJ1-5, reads NAGVMQNPRHLVRRRGQEARLRCSPMKGHSHVYWYRQLPEEGLKFMVYLQKENIIDESGMPKERFSAEFPKEGPSILRIQQVVRGDSAAYFCASSQTGGSGNQPQHFGDGTRLSIL.

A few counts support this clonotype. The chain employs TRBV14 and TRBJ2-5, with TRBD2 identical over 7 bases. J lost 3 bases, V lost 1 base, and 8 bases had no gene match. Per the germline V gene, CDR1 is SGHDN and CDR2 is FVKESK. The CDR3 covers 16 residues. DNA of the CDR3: TGTGCCAGCAGCCAAGGCAGGGTCGGGAGGAAAGAGACCCAGTACTTC. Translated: CASSQGRVGRKETQYF.

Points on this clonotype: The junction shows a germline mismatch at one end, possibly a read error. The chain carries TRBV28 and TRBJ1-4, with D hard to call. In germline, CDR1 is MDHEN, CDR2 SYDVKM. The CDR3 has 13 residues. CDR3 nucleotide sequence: TGTGCCAGCAGTTGGCTAGGGAGTGGAAAACTGGTTTTT. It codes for CASSWLGSGKLVF. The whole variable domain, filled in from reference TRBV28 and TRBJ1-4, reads DVKVTQSSRYLVKRTGEKVFLECVQDMDHENMFWYRQDPGLGLRLIYFSYDVKMKEKGDIPEGYSVSREKKERFSLILESASTNQTSMYLCASSWLGSGKLVFGSGTQLSVL.

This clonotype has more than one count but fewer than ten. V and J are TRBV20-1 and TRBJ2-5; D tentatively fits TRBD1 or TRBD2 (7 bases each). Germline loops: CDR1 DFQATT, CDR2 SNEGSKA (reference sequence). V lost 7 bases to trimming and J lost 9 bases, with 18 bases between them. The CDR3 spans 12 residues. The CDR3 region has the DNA TGCAGTGTCCAGGGGGGGCTCAAGGCCCAGTACTTC. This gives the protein CSVQGGLKAQYF.

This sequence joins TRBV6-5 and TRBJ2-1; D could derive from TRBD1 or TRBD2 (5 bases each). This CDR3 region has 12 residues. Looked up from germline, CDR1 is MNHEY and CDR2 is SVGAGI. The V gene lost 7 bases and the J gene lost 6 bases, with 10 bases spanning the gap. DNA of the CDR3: TGTGCCAGCAAGCGAGGGGCCAATGAGCAGTTCTTC. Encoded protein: CASKRGANEQFF.